Listed here are 17 T cell receptor beta chains from one sample, sequenced in a study of cytomegalovirus exposure and HLA in healthy donors. The PCR was carried out with 60 Vbeta primers and 13 Jbeta primers. Assay used: immunoSEQ multiplex PCR; TCRdb lists only in-frame clones, some missing. This sample carries 200,000 or so clones, 75% to 85% of them seen once, and the ten largest clones take approximately 6.5%. Sequences were obtained from PBMCs. Every receptor here comes from a woman in her 50s in good health and CMV-seropositive.

The rearrangement joins TRBV7-9 to TRBJ2-1; TRBD1 is a possible D gene (6 bases). This CDR3 spans 15 amino acids. Germline lookup yields CDR1 SEHNR and CDR2 FQNEAQ (reference sequence). Trimming pared 5 bases from V and 3 bases from J, leaving 14 bases between. The CDR3 DNA is TGTGCCAGCAGCCGCCTGGGGGACAACTACAATGAGCAGTTCTTC. Its translation is CASSRLGDNYNEQFF.

The rearrangement uses TRBV19 and TRBJ2-5, with D possibly being TRBD1 (6 bases). Germline V gives CDR1 LNHDA, CDR2 SQIVND (reference sequence). The CDR3 has 13 residues. V lost 5 bases and J 5 bases, leaving 12 bases between the germline ends. The CDR3 DNA is TGTGCCAGTAGTGCAGGGGTTGCGGAGACCCAGTACTTC. This gives the protein CASSAGVAETQYF.

The chain joins TRBV29-1 to TRBJ1-1, with D possibly being TRBD1 (5 bases). Germline V gene lookup returns CDR1 SQVTM and CDR2 ANQGSEA. The CDR3 covers 15 residues. V dropped 4 bases and J dropped 0 bases, with 15 bases sitting between them. Here the CDR3 reads CSVVTLWGVNTEAFF. DNA for the CDR3: TGCAGCGTTGTTACGCTATGGGGCGTGAACACTGAAGCTTTCTTT.

The gene calls are TRBV4-2 and TRBJ2-2; the D is unclear. The CDR3 spans 14 residues. Germline values: CDR1 LGHNA, CDR2 YNFKEQ. V was shortened by 0 bases and J by 4 bases, with 6 bases between the two germline ends. CDR3 nucleotide sequence: TGTGCCAGCAGCCAAGATCCCGGCACCGGGGAGCTGTTTTTT. Translating it yields CASSQDPGTGELFF.

The chain uses TRBV7-3 and TRBJ2-3; 10 positions match TRBD2. The CDR3 is made up of 17 amino acids. From germline, CDR1 is SGHTA and CDR2 FQGTGA. V lost 10 bases to trimming and J lost 3 bases; unmatched junction nucleotides: 16. This chain's CDR3 is CANDRYGTSESTDTQYF. Here the CDR3 DNA reads TGTGCCAACGACCGCTACGGGACTAGCGAGAGTACAGATACGCAGTATTTT.

The chain employs TRBV6-5 and TRBJ1-1; no reliable D call. Germline CDR1 reads MNHEY; CDR2 reads SVGAGI. Trimming took off 5 bases at V and 6 bases at J, with 13 bases between the two ends. The CDR3 is made up of 13 amino acids. CDR3 loop: CASSLPGLPEAFF. CDR3 DNA sequence: TGTGCCAGCAGTCTCCCTGGGCTGCCTGAAGCTTTCTTT.

This CDR3 reads CASSFRLSYEQYF. CDR3 in DNA: TGTGCCAGTAGTTTCAGACTCTCCTACGAGCAGTACTTC. This rearrangement joins TRBV19 to TRBJ2-7; D uncertain. Trimming removed 5 bases from V and 0 bases from J, with 8 bases in between. Germline-derived CDR1 and CDR2 are LNHDA and SQIVND (reference sequence). This CDR3 spans 13 amino acids.

CDR3 sequence reads: CASSLRDSYNSPLHF. CDR3 nucleotides: TGTGCCAGCAGTCTCCGGGACAGTTATAATTCACCCCTCCACTTT. The gene calls are TRBV27 and TRBJ1-6; 7 bases map to TRBD1. Germline CDR1 MNHEY, CDR2 SMNVEV (reference sequence). Germline trimming cut 5 bases from V and 4 bases from J; bases unmatched to any gene: 5. The CDR3 extends over 15 amino acids.

This clone was seen only once. V usage is TRBV5-6 and J usage is TRBJ2-7; 10 bases match TRBD1. The germline CDR1 and CDR2 sequences are SGHDT and YYEEEE. There are 15 residues in the CDR3. The J segment lost 6 bases and the V segment lost 4 bases, leaving 10 bases of the junction unmatched. In nucleotides, the CDR3 is TGTGCCAGCAGCCGACCCGGGACAGGGGTTGTCGAGCAGTACTTC. Protein sequence: CASSRPGTGVVEQYF.

V gene TRBV11-2 combines with J gene TRBJ1-1, with a tentative D call TRBD1 (6 bases). V was pared by 5 bases and J by 2 bases, with 21 bases between. Germline V gene data show CDR1 as SGHAT and CDR2 as FQNNGV. The CDR3 sequence is 17 residues long. CDR3 sequence reads: CASSPTSGTILNTEAFF. The CDR3 DNA reads as TGTGCCAGCAGCCCCACTTCCGGGACAATCTTAAACACTGAAGCTTTCTTT. Drawing the rest from reference TRBV11-2 and TRBJ1-1, the complete variable domain is EAGVAQSPRYKIIEKRQSVAFWCNPISGHATLYWYQQILGQGPKLLIQFQNNGVVDDSQLPKDRFSAERLKGVDSTLKIQPAKLEDSAVYLCASSPTSGTILNTEAFFGQGTRLTVV.

The CDR3 loop reads CASSFQGSNYGYTF. In DNA form, the CDR3 reads TGTGCCAGCAGTTTTCAGGGCTCCAACTATGGCTACACCTTC. V is TRBV28 and J is TRBJ1-2, with D perhaps TRBD1 (5 bases). Germline assignment: CDR1 MDHEN and CDR2 SYDVKM. The CDR3 covers 14 residues. Trimming took 3 bases from V and 2 from J, leaving 10 bases between them.

The count of this clone is one. The J gene is TRBJ2-7, the V gene TRBV6-1; the D gene is possibly TRBD1 (5 bases). The V gene lost 7 bases and the J gene lost 2 bases, with 12 bases spanning the gap. Germline assignment: CDR1 MNHNS and CDR2 SASEGT. CDR3 length equals 13 residues. Here the CDR3 reads CASKGQAAYEQYF. The CDR3 DNA sequence: TGTGCCAGCAAGGGGCAGGCGGCCTACGAGCAGTACTTC.

The chain uses TRBV5-1 and TRBJ2-3; 8 bases agree with TRBD1. The J segment lost 6 bases and the V segment lost 5 bases, leaving 14 bases of the junction unmatched. Per the germline V gene, CDR1 is SGHRS and CDR2 is YFSETQ. The CDR3 loop spans 16 amino acids. The CDR3, as DNA: TGCGCCAGCAGTCATAACGGACAGGGCGAGTTGGATACGCAGTATTTT. It encodes CASSHNGQGELDTQYF. Full variable domain (missing parts from reference TRBV5-1 and TRBJ2-3): KAGVTQTPRYLIKTRGQQVTLSCSPISGHRSVSWYQQTPGQGLQFLFEYFSETQRNKGNFPGRFSGRQFSNSRSEMNVSTLELGDSALYLCASSHNGQGELDTQYFGPGTRLTVL.

The CDR3 nucleotides read TGTGCCAGCAGCTTTCTAGCGGGGGGAACTTACGAGCAGTACTTC. Translated: CASSFLAGGTYEQYF. This chain links TRBV7-2 with TRBJ2-7; the match to TRBD2 covers 11 bases. V trimming: 3 bases; J trimming: 4 bases; junction bases outside the gene matches: 5. Looked up from germline, CDR1 is SGHTA and CDR2 is FQGNSA. The CDR3 sequence is 15 residues long.

The chain couples TRBV5-6 to TRBJ2-3; 10 nucleotides match TRBD1. Germline V gene sequence: CDR1 SGHDT, CDR2 YYEEEE. This CDR3 region has 15 residues. The V gene end was trimmed by 7 bases and the J gene end by 0 bases; junction bases not matched to a gene: 5. CDR3 sequence (DNA): TGTGCCAGCTGGCGGACAGGGGGTAGCACAGATACGCAGTATTTT. It codes for CASWRTGGSTDTQYF. The full variable domain, its missing parts supplied by reference TRBV5-6 and TRBJ2-3, is DAGVTQSPTHLIKTRGQQVTLRCSPKSGHDTVSWYQQALGQGPQFIFQYYEEEERQRGNFPDRFSGHQFPNYSSELNVNALLLGDSALYLCASWRTGGSTDTQYFGPGTRLTVL.

The CDR3: CASSLISSGIYILFF. The CDR3 coding sequence is TGTGCCAGCAGTTTAATAAGTAGCGGGATATATATTCTGTTCTTC. The chain combines TRBV28 with TRBJ2-1, with 8 bases lining up with TRBD2. Germline V gene sequence: CDR1 MDHEN, CDR2 SYDVKM. The CDR3 is 15 amino acids. Trimming took 2 bases from V and 15 from J; bases not matched to a gene: 15.

CDR3 sequence: CASSQQGNEQFF. The CDR3 region has the DNA TGCGCCAGCAGCCAGCAGGGGAATGAGCAGTTCTTC. The chain carries TRBV5-1 and TRBJ2-1, with D maybe TRBD1 (6 bases). There are 12 residues in the CDR3. Germline V gene data show CDR1 as SGHRS and CDR2 as YFSETQ. V was shortened by 4 bases and J by 7 bases, with 9 bases between the two germline ends.